These 32 T cell receptor beta chains were all obtained from the same sample, sequenced in a study of identical twins. TCRdb independently ran MiXCR on the 5' RACE reads; one entry per CDR3 protein. In the table there are about 480,000 distinct CDR3 sequences, approximately 14% of which are singletons. This same sample was also taken into another study, of yellow fever vaccine responses in identical twins.

The sequenced sample consisted of CD4+ T cells sorted from blood. These receptors were obtained from a woman under 30 in good health.

In its sample, this clonotype was seen a few times. V gene TRBV10-3 combines with J gene TRBJ2-1, with 8 bases identical to TRBD2. The V segment lost 3 bases and the J segment 7 bases; nucleotides outside the gene matches: 11. Germline V lookup: CDR1 ENHRY, CDR2 SYGVKD. The CDR3 runs 16 residues. Written as DNA, the CDR3 is TGTGCCATCAGTGACAGAGCGGGAGTAGTTGGAAATGAGCAGTTCTTC. This encodes CAISDRAGVVGNEQFF.

The chain carries TRBV7-3 and TRBJ2-1; D might be TRBD1 (5 bases). The CDR3 extends over 13 amino acids. In germline, CDR1 is SGHTA, CDR2 FQGTGA. Trimming took 3 bases from V and 9 from J, leaving 12 bases between them. The CDR3 region is CASSLGPSSEQFF. The CDR3 DNA is TGTGCCAGCAGCTTGGGGCCTTCTAGTGAGCAGTTCTTC.

The rearrangement joins TRBV7-3 to TRBJ2-5; TRBD1 might be the D (6 bases). The V gene lost 2 bases and the J gene lost 4 bases, with 14 bases spanning the gap. Germline V gene lookup returns CDR1 SGHTA and CDR2 FQGTGA. The CDR3 is made up of 15 amino acids. In DNA, the CDR3 is TGTGCCAGCAGCTTACGTAGAGGGGGTGGAGAGACCCAGTACTTC. It translates to CASSLRRGGGETQYF. The full variable domain, with the rest looked up from reference TRBV7-3 and TRBJ2-5, is GAGVSQTPSNKVTEKGKYVELRCDPISGHTALYWYRQSLGQGPEFLIYFQGTGAADDSGLPNDRFFAVRPEGSVSTLKIQRTERGDSAVYLCASSLRRGGGETQYFGPGTRLLVL.

There are a few counts of this clonotype. This chain uses TRBV29-1 with TRBJ2-1; 10 bases are shared with TRBD1. Germline V CDR1 and CDR2: SQVTM, ANQGSEA. The CDR3 runs 12 residues. The V and J ends lost 6 bases and 9 bases, in that order; junction bases with no gene match: 5. This CDR3 is CSVGGQGSEQFF. CDR3 DNA sequence: TGCAGCGTGGGGGGACAGGGGAGTGAGCAGTTCTTC.

There are many counts of this clonotype. This chain links TRBV14 with TRBJ2-7; D is undetermined. This CDR3 region has 13 residues. CDR1 and CDR2 from the germline V gene are SGHDN and FVKESK. The ends were cut back, 3 bases at V and 0 bases at J, with 6 bases in the middle. CDR3 nucleotide sequence: TGTGCCAGCAGCCATTCGAGCTCCTACGAGCAGTACTTC. Translation gives CASSHSSSYEQYF.

The chain recombines TRBV20-1 with TRBJ2-3; 7 bases are shared with TRBD2. Unmatched junction bases numbered 8, after V lost 4 bases and J lost 1 base. This CDR3 is 15 amino acids long. In germline, CDR1 is DFQATT, CDR2 SNEGSKA (reference sequence). The CDR3 loop is CSAKRGPSGTDTQYF. The CDR3 DNA reads as TGCAGTGCTAAGCGGGGACCTTCTGGCACAGATACGCAGTATTTT.

This clonotype was counted a few times. This sequence joins TRBV28 and TRBJ2-7, with a possible D match to TRBD1 (6 bases). The CDR3 contains 15 residues. Trimming shortened V by 5 bases and J by 12 bases, and 26 bases separated the two germline ends. Germline lookup yields CDR1 MDHEN and CDR2 SYDVKM. The CDR3 spells CASSQRGTSPRKGYF. DNA for the CDR3: TGTGCCAGCAGTCAAAGGGGGACCTCCCCACGAAAGGGGTACTTC. Using reference TRBV28 and TRBJ2-7 for the parts outside the CDR3, the full variable domain is DVKVTQSSRYLVKRTGEKVFLECVQDMDHENMFWYRQDPGLGLRLIYFSYDVKMKEKGDIPEGYSVSREKKERFSLILESASTNQTSMYLCASSQRGTSPRKGYFGPGTRLTVT.

This clonotype has more than one count but fewer than ten. The rearrangement links TRBV7-2 to TRBJ1-3, with TRBD1 identical over 10 bases. The V segment lost 10 bases and the J segment 4 bases; nucleotides outside the gene matches: 7. The V gene's germline CDR1 is SGHTA and CDR2 FQGNSA. The CDR3 contains 14 residues. CDR3 protein: CATRGQGSGNTIYF. CDR3 nucleotides: TGTGCCACTCGGGGACAGGGGTCCGGAAACACCATATATTTT.

The rearrangement links TRBV20-1 to TRBJ1-4; 10 bases are shared with TRBD1. Looked up from germline, CDR1 is DFQATT and CDR2 is SNEGSKA (reference sequence). The CDR3 covers 14 residues. V shed 3 bases and J 8 bases; nucleotides not matched to a gene: 6. CDR3 coding DNA: TGCAGTGCTAGGTGGACAGGGGGAGGAGAAAAACTGTTTTTT. It yields the protein CSARWTGGGEKLFF.

The table lists this clonotype with a few counts. J is TRBJ2-7 and V is TRBV4-3; 10 nucleotides match TRBD2. After removal of 2 bases from V and 2 bases from J, the junction contained 6 bases not matched to a gene. CDR3 length: 16 residues. The germline V gene has CDR1 LGHNA and CDR2 YSLEER. CDR3 in amino acids: CASSQYRTSGPYEQYF. In DNA, the CDR3 is TGCGCCAGCAGCCAATATCGGACTAGCGGCCCCTACGAGCAGTACTTC.

This clonotype was found a few times. V usage is TRBV10-3 and J usage is TRBJ1-1, with D hard to call. This CDR3 contains 12 residues. V gave up 4 bases and J gave up 1 base, with 4 bases separating them. Germline V gives CDR1 ENHRY, CDR2 SYGVKD. The DNA of the CDR3 is TGTGCCATCAGTGGCTCGAACACTGAAGCTTTCTTT. Protein sequence: CAISGSNTEAFF.

The chain recombines TRBV9 with TRBJ1-1, with D possibly matching TRBD1 (6 bases). Looked up from germline, CDR1 is SGDLS and CDR2 is YYNGEE. Trimming took off 0 bases at V and 0 bases at J, with 6 bases between the two ends. The CDR3 runs 14 residues. The CDR3 sequence: CASSVGQVNTEAFF. The DNA of the CDR3 is TGTGCCAGCAGCGTAGGACAGGTGAACACTGAAGCTTTCTTT.

This clonotype has only a few counts. The rearrangement links TRBV7-3 to TRBJ2-1; perhaps TRBD1 as D (5 bases). Germline lookup yields CDR1 SGHTA and CDR2 FQGTGA. The V and J ends lost 0 bases and 3 bases respectively, with 24 bases between them. The CDR3 is 20 residues long. The CDR3 nucleotides are TGTGCCAGCAGCTTAACAGGGGCGAGCTCCTACTCGCCTATCTACAATGAGCAGTTCTTC. Its translation: CASSLTGASSYSPIYNEQFF.

The DNA of the CDR3 is TGTGCCAGCAGACCTTCCGGGACTAGCGGTAGGCGGGCAAACAATGAGCAGTTCTTC. Amino acid sequence: CASRPSGTSGRRANNEQFF. This chain uses TRBV6-1 with TRBJ2-1; 11 bases align to TRBD2. Looked up from germline, CDR1 is MNHNS and CDR2 is SASEGT. The CDR3 loop spans 19 amino acids. Trimming removed 6 bases from V and 5 bases from J; junction bases left unmatched: 18.

The V call is TRBV5-1, the J call TRBJ2-3, with TRBD1 identical over 7 bases. The length of the CDR3 is 15 residues. The V gene's germline CDR1 is SGHRS and CDR2 YFSETQ. V trimming: 0 bases; J trimming: 5 bases; junction bases outside the gene matches: 6. This chain's CDR3 is CASSLDRGPGDTQYF. The CDR3 DNA reads TGCGCCAGCAGCTTGGACAGGGGACCGGGAGATACGCAGTATTTT.

This clonotype was found a few times. The DNA of the CDR3 is TGTGCCAGTAGTACGTTAGCGGGGAGTCGCAATGAGCAGTTCTTC. Its translation is CASSTLAGSRNEQFF. J is TRBJ2-1 and V is TRBV19; 8 bases map to TRBD2. Unmatched junction bases numbered 8, after V lost 4 bases and J lost 6 bases. This CDR3 region has 15 residues. Germline assignment: CDR1 LNHDA and CDR2 SQIVND (reference sequence).

The V gene is TRBV5-1, the J gene TRBJ2-4; a weak D match, TRBD2 (6 bases). The V gene's germline CDR1 is SGHRS and CDR2 YFSETQ. The CDR3 extends over 15 amino acids. The V gene lost 3 bases and the J gene lost 6 bases, with 16 bases spanning the gap. The CDR3 spells CASSWDGGIGNIQYF. CDR3 DNA: TGCGCCAGCAGCTGGGACGGCGGGATCGGAAACATTCAGTACTTC.

The table lists this clonotype with a few counts. The J gene is TRBJ2-7, the V gene TRBV5-1; 9 bases match TRBD1. After removal of 8 bases from V and 2 bases from J, the junction contained 5 bases not matched to a gene. This CDR3 spans 13 amino acids. Germline V lookup: CDR1 SGHRS, CDR2 YFSETQ. DNA for the CDR3: TGCGCCAGTCAACAGGGGGCAACCTACGAGCAGTACTTC. As protein: CASQQGATYEQYF.

J is TRBJ2-1 and V is TRBV7-2; 8 bases map to TRBD2. The J segment lost 15 bases and the V segment lost 1 base, leaving 14 bases of the junction unmatched. The CDR3 runs 15 residues. The germline gives CDR1 SGHTA, CDR2 FQGNSA. This CDR3 is CASSLGGTSGWVWFF. The DNA of the CDR3 is TGTGCCAGCAGCTTAGGAGGCACTAGCGGTTGGGTGTGGTTCTTC.

The chain links TRBV5-1 to TRBJ1-5; no reliable D call. This CDR3 has 15 residues. Germline assignment: CDR1 SGHRS and CDR2 YFSETQ. The germline V and J ends were trimmed by 2 bases and 0 bases, with 9 bases remaining between them. The DNA for the CDR3 is TGCGCCAGCAGCTTCTCCGGGGATAGCAATCAGCCCCAGCATTTT. It specifies CASSFSGDSNQPQHF.

This clonotype showed up just a few times. This chain uses TRBV29-1 with TRBJ2-3; D possibly uses TRBD1 or TRBD2 (5 bases each). CDR1 is SQVTM and CDR2 is ANQGSEA in the germline V gene. V lost 7 bases, J lost 4 bases, and 12 bases lay in between. The CDR3 covers 12 residues. This CDR3 is CSAGLGADTQYF. The CDR3 DNA is TGCAGCGCGGGATTAGGGGCAGATACGCAGTATTTT.

The genes are TRBV7-2 and TRBJ1-6; 8 nucleotides agree with TRBD1. The CDR3 has 17 residues. Germline-derived CDR1 and CDR2 are SGHTA and FQGNSA. The junction had 12 bases not matched to a gene; V was cut back by 1 base and J by 10 bases. The CDR3, as DNA: TGTGCCAGCAGCTTAGTGGCAGGGGGCCTCATGGGATCACCCCTCCACTTT. Translation gives CASSLVAGGLMGSPLHF.

The gene calls are TRBV6-6 and TRBJ1-2, with TRBD1 matching 7 bases. Germline V gene data show CDR1 as MNHNY and CDR2 as SVGAGI (reference sequence). Trimming removed 5 bases from V and 6 bases from J; junction bases left unmatched: 6. The CDR3 has 13 residues. The CDR3 sequence is CASSETGSDGYTF. In nucleotides, the CDR3 is TGTGCCAGCAGTGAGACAGGGTCGGATGGCTACACCTTC.

This clonotype was recorded many times. The V call is TRBV10-3, the J call TRBJ1-2; D ambiguous. Trimming cost V 0 bases and J 7 bases, with 12 bases left between them. Germline V CDR1 and CDR2: ENHRY, SYGVKD. The CDR3 is 14 amino acids. The chain's CDR3 is CAISESYEGAGYTF. CDR3 in DNA: TGTGCCATCAGTGAGTCATATGAGGGCGCTGGCTACACCTTC.

The V and J genes are TRBV12-3 or TRBV12-4 and TRBJ1-6, with D perhaps TRBD1 (5 bases). The CDR3 covers 14 residues. The V gene lost 4 bases and the J gene lost 7 bases, with 11 bases spanning the gap. The DNA for the CDR3 is TGTGCCAGCAGTTCCGGGACGGAAAATTCACCCCTCCACTTT. Amino acids: CASSSGTENSPLHF.

The chain carries TRBV2 and TRBJ2-7; TRBD1 is a possible D gene (6 bases). This CDR3 has 13 residues. CDR1 SNHLY and CDR2 FYNNEI come from the germline V gene. Trimming pared 6 bases from V and 3 bases from J, leaving 12 bases between. CDR3 residues: CASRGDKHYEQYF. The CDR3 DNA follows: TGTGCCAGCAGGGGGGACAAGCACTACGAGCAGTACTTC.

The sample holds many counts of this clonotype. The chain uses TRBV25-1 and TRBJ2-1; 10 nucleotides match TRBD1. CDR3 length: 16 residues. The germline gives CDR1 MGHDK, CDR2 SYGVNS. V lost 8 bases to trimming and J lost 8 bases; unmatched junction nucleotides: 15. Written as DNA, the CDR3 is TGTGCCAGCGGCGACCAGGGGACAGGGGAGAGGGATGAGCAGTTCTTC. It codes for CASGDQGTGERDEQFF. The full variable domain, its missing parts supplied by reference TRBV25-1 and TRBJ2-1, is EADIYQTPRYLVIGTGKKITLECSQTMGHDKMYWYQQDPGMELHLIHYSYGVNSTEKGDLSSESTVSRIRTEHFPLTLESARPSHTSQYLCASGDQGTGERDEQFFGPGTRLTVL.

This clonotype was detected only a few times. The gene calls are TRBV10-3 and TRBJ2-2; D might be TRBD2 (6 bases). Germline assignment: CDR1 ENHRY and CDR2 SYGVKD. V lost 4 bases and J 2 bases, leaving 14 bases between the germline ends. This CDR3 comprises 16 residues. CDR3 residues: CAISVEGRDNTGELFF. The CDR3 DNA reads TGTGCCATCAGTGTTGAGGGGCGGGATAACACCGGGGAGCTGTTTTTT.

This chain joins TRBV28 and TRBJ1-1; D gene uncertain. The CDR3 is made up of 12 amino acids. Trimming removed 8 bases at V and 8 bases at J, with 15 bases between. Germline values: CDR1 MDHEN, CDR2 SYDVKM. The CDR3 nucleotides are TGTGCCAGCTACCGGCTGAGAAGGGAAGCTTTCTTT. Protein sequence: CASYRLRREAFF.

The chain is built from TRBV12-3 or TRBV12-4 and TRBJ2-5, with D perhaps TRBD1 (5 bases). The CDR3 runs to 13 residues. Trimming cost V 3 bases and J 5 bases, with 10 bases left between them. The CDR3 bases are TGTGCCAGCAGTTTGTATCAGGGTGAGACCCAGTACTTC. It yields the protein CASSLYQGETQYF.

This clonotype showed up many times. In nucleotides, the CDR3 is TGCGCCAGCAGTGTACACGGGAGTAGCACCGGGGAGCTGTTTTTT. This gives the protein CASSVHGSSTGELFF. The chain combines TRBV10-2 with TRBJ2-2, with D possibly TRBD2 on 6 matching bases. V shed 4 bases and J shed 4 bases, with 13 bases lying between them. Germline CDR1 reads WSHSY; CDR2 reads SAAADI. The CDR3 loop spans 15 amino acids.

This chain joins TRBV5-1 and TRBJ2-2; unclear D gene. Trimming shortened V by 3 bases and J by 3 bases, and 12 bases separated the two germline ends. Germline V gene data show CDR1 as SGHRS and CDR2 as YFSETQ. This CDR3 is 15 amino acids long. CDR3 loop: CASSSAQTYTGELFF. Written as DNA, the CDR3 is TGCGCCAGCAGCTCGGCGCAGACCTACACCGGGGAGCTGTTTTTT.